These 16 T cell receptor beta chains came from one sample sequenced in a study of OX40 agonist ivuxolimab in advanced cancers. Clones were sequenced by immunoSEQ multiplex PCR, and TCRdb holds only the in-frame ones, with some missing. The table shows 70,000 or so clones, with 75% to 90% occurring only once. Sequenced material: CD4+ or CD8+ T cells sorted from blood, taken in a trial of the OX40 agonist ivuxolimab. The receptors here all came from an adult with an advanced solid tumor such as melanoma, head and neck, liver or kidney cancer.

This sequence joins TRBV27 and TRBJ2-1; 12 positions match TRBD1. From germline, CDR1 is MNHEY and CDR2 SMNVEV (reference sequence). CDR3 length: 15 residues. Losses at the gene ends were 4 bases for V and 7 bases for J; bases not matched to a gene: 5. CDR3 bases: TGTGCCAGCAGTTGGGGGACAGGGGGCAGAAATGAGCAGTTCTTC. It is translated as CASSWGTGGRNEQFF.

This clone was counted between two and nine times. The rearrangement uses TRBV5-1 and TRBJ1-3; TRBD1 is a possible D gene (5 bases). Germline CDR1 is SGHRS and CDR2 is YFSETQ. Trimming removed 0 bases at V and 1 base at J, with 11 bases between. The CDR3 is 16 amino acids. For the CDR3, the DNA is TGCGCCAGCAGCTTGGCCACCGGGACTTCTGGAAACACCATATATTTT. Protein: CASSLATGTSGNTIYF.

V usage is TRBV5-1 and J usage is TRBJ1-2, with D possibly matching TRBD1 (5 bases). V lost 4 bases to trimming and J lost 4 bases, with 14 bases between them. This CDR3 region has 14 residues. Germline CDR1 SGHRS, CDR2 YFSETQ. CDR3 amino acids: CASSPPLRGYGYTF. The CDR3 DNA sequence: TGCGCCAGCAGCCCCCCTTTAAGGGGCTATGGCTACACCTTC.

The chain is built from TRBV30 and TRBJ1-6; D is ambiguous. Trimming took off 0 bases at V and 5 bases at J, with 11 bases between the two ends. Germline CDR1 is GTSNPN and CDR2 is SVGIG (reference sequence). This CDR3 contains 15 residues. CDR3 sequence reads: CAWSVLAGNNSPLHF. The CDR3 DNA sequence: TGTGCCTGGAGTGTATTAGCTGGGAATAATTCACCCCTCCACTTT.

This chain connects TRBV25-1 to TRBJ2-7, with D hard to call. V was shortened by 2 bases and J by 9 bases, with 17 bases between the two germline ends. This CDR3 region has 14 residues. Germline CDR1 MGHDK, CDR2 SYGVNS. CDR3 amino acids: CASSEVQTRGGQYF. CDR3 DNA: TGTGCCAGCAGTGAAGTTCAAACCCGTGGTGGGCAGTACTTC.

The V and J genes are TRBV9 and TRBJ1-1; TRBD1 might be the D (5 bases). V dropped 3 bases and J dropped 7 bases, with 19 bases sitting between them. Per germline, CDR1 SGDLS and CDR2 YYNGEE. The CDR3 runs 15 residues. This CDR3 is CASSAQAGGKFEAFF. The CDR3 DNA reads TGTGCCAGCAGCGCCCAGGCTGGGGGGAAATTTGAAGCTTTCTTT.

The chain uses TRBV9 and TRBJ2-7, with 8 bases lining up with TRBD2. V lost 0 bases, J lost 6 bases, and 11 bases stayed unmatched. CDR3 length: 16 amino acids. The germline gives CDR1 SGDLS, CDR2 YYNGEE. This CDR3 reads CASSVGSRGGSFEQYF. The CDR3 region has the DNA TGTGCCAGCAGCGTAGGCTCACGCGGGGGGTCTTTCGAGCAGTACTTC. Full variable domain (remainder filled in from reference TRBV9 and TRBJ2-7): DSGVTQTPKHLITATGQRVTLRCSPRSGDLSVYWYQQSLDQGLQFLIQYYNGEERAKGNILERFSAQQFPDLHSELNLSSLELGDSALYFCASSVGSRGGSFEQYFGPGTRLTVT.

The chain joins TRBV10-3 to TRBJ2-2, with D possibly called TRBD1 or TRBD2 (6 bases each). Looked up from germline, CDR1 is ENHRY and CDR2 is SYGVKD. V was shortened by 6 bases and J by 6 bases, with 11 bases between the two germline ends. There are 13 residues in the CDR3. The CDR3 DNA sequence: TGTGCCATCAGGGCAGGGGAGGCCGGGGAGCTGTTTTTT. This encodes CAIRAGEAGELFF.

The chain joins TRBV27 to TRBJ2-4; no reliable D call. V lost 2 bases to trimming and J lost 0 bases, with 8 bases between them. CDR1 and CDR2 from the germline V gene are MNHEY and SMNVEV (reference sequence). This CDR3 is 15 amino acids long. The CDR3 sequence: CASSLTPVAKNIQYF. In DNA form, the CDR3 reads TGTGCCAGCAGTTTAACACCAGTAGCCAAAAACATTCAGTACTTC.

The chain has TRBV5-6 and TRBJ2-1; D is uncertain. Germline CDR1 is SGHDT and CDR2 is YYEEEE. Between the trimmed V and J ends, which lost 0 bases and 6 bases, there was a span of 7 bases. The CDR3 contains 13 residues. The CDR3 DNA is TGTGCCAGCAGCTTGGTCACGTTCAATGAGCAGTTCTTC. Encoded protein: CASSLVTFNEQFF. Together with reference TRBV5-6 and TRBJ2-1, the CDR3 gives the full variable domain: DAGVTQSPTHLIKTRGQQVTLRCSPKSGHDTVSWYQQALGQGPQFIFQYYEEEERQRGNFPDRFSGHQFPNYSSELNVNALLLGDSALYLCASSLVTFNEQFFGPGTRLTVL.

This clone was counted once. V and J are TRBV1 and TRBJ2-7; whether TRBD2, the table's D call, matches the DNA was not checked. TRBV1 is marked as a pseudogene. The CDR3 is made up of 14 amino acids. The CDR3, as DNA: TGCACCAGCAGCCAAGTGGGTCTAGCGTACGAGCAGTACTTC. Its protein product is CTSSQVGLAYEQYF.

The V call is TRBV6-4, the J call TRBJ2-4; the match to TRBD2 covers 9 bases. V shed 0 bases and J 3 bases; nucleotides not matched to a gene: 9. This CDR3 has 18 amino acids. CDR1 and CDR2 (germline): MRHNA, SNTAGT. The CDR3 DNA is TGTGCCAGCAGTGACTCCATAGCGGGAGATGGTGGCAAAAACATTCAGTACTTC. Protein sequence: CASSDSIAGDGGKNIQYF.

The chain recombines TRBV4-2 with TRBJ2-1; possible D gene TRBD2, 5 bases. This CDR3 contains 17 residues. V lost 0 bases and J 0 bases, leaving 12 bases between the germline ends. Germline CDR1 reads LGHNA; CDR2 reads YNFKEQ. In DNA, the CDR3 is TGTGCCAGCAGCCAAGATAGGCAGCGGAACTCCTACAATGAGCAGTTCTTC. Translating it yields CASSQDRQRNSYNEQFF.

The V and J genes are TRBV5-1 and TRBJ2-2, with TRBD2 matching over 11 bases. From germline, CDR1 is SGHRS and CDR2 YFSETQ. The V gene end was trimmed by 8 bases and the J gene end by 3 bases; junction bases not matched to a gene: 3. CDR3 length: 14 residues. Here the CDR3 DNA reads TGCGCCAGTGGGACTAGCGGACACACCGGGGAGCTGTTTTTT. Translation: CASGTSGHTGELFF.

CDR3 nucleotides: TGTGCCAGCAGTGGGGAACTCGGCAATCAGCCCCAGCATTTT. Protein product: CASSGELGNQPQHF. This chain joins TRBV6-1 and TRBJ1-5; D is unclear. This CDR3 is 14 amino acids long. V was clipped by 4 bases and J by 2 bases, with 9 bases between them. The germline V gene encodes CDR1 MNHNS and CDR2 SASEGT.

This clone has only one observation. This rearrangement joins TRBV6-1 to TRBJ2-7; 8 bases agree with TRBD1. After removal of 6 bases from V and 3 bases from J, the junction contained 1 base not matched to a gene. Germline V gene lookup returns CDR1 MNHNS and CDR2 SASEGT. The CDR3 consists of 12 residues. The CDR3 is CASRGTGYEQYF. Here the CDR3 DNA reads TGTGCCAGCAGGGGGACAGGCTACGAGCAGTACTTC.